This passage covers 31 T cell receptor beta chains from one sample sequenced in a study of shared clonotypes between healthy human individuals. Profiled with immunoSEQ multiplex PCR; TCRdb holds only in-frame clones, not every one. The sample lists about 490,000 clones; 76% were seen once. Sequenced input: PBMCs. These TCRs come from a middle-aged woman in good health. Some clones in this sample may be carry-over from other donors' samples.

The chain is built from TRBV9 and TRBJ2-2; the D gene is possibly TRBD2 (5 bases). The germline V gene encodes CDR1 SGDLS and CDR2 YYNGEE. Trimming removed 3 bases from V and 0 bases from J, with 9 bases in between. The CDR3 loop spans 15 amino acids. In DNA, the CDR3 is TGTGCCAGCAGCGCCGCACTAGCGAACACCGGGGAGCTGTTTTTT. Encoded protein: CASSAALANTGELFF.

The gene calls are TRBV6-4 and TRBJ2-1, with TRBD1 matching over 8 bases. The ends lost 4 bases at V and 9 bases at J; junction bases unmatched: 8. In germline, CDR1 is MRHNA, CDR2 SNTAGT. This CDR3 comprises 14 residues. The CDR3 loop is CASSAGQERSEQFF. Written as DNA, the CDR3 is TGTGCCAGCAGTGCGGGACAGGAGAGAAGTGAGCAGTTCTTC.

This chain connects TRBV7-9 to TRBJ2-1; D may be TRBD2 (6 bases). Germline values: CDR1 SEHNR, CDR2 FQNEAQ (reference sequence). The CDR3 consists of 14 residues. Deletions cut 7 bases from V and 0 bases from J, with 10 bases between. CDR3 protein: CASNTGSSYNEQFF. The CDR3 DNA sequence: TGTGCCAGCAACACCGGGAGCTCCTACAATGAGCAGTTCTTC.

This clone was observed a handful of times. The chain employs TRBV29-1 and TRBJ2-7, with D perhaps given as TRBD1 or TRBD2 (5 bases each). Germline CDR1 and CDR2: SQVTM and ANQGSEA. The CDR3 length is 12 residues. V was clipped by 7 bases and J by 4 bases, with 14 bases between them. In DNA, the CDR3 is TGCAGCGCAGAAATGGGGGAATACGAGCAGTACTTC. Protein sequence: CSAEMGEYEQYF.

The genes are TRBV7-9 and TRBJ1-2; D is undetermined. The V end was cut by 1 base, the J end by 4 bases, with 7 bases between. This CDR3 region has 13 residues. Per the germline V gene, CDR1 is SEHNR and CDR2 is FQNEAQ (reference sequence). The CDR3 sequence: CASSLGTAYGYTF. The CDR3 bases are TGTGCCAGCAGCTTAGGGACGGCCTATGGCTACACCTTC.

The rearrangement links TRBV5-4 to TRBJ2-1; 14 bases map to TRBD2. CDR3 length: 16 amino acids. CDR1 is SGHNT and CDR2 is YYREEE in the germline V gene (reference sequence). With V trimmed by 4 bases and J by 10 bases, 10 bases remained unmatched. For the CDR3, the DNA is TGTGCCAGCAGCGGGAGGCGACTAGCGGGAGGGGAAGAGCAGTTCTTC. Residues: CASSGRRLAGGEEQFF. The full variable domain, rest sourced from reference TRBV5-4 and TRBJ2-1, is ETGVTQSPTHLIKTRGQQVTLRCSSQSGHNTVSWYQQALGQGPQFIFQYYREEENGRGNFPPRFSGLQFPNYSSELNVNALELDDSALYLCASSGRRLAGGEEQFFGPGTRLTVL.

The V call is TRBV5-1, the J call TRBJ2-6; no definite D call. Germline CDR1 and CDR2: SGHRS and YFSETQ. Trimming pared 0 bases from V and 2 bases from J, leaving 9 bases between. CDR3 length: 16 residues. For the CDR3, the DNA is TGCGCCAGCAGCTTGGACGGTGATACTGGGGCCAACGTCCTGACTTTC. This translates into CASSLDGDTGANVLTF. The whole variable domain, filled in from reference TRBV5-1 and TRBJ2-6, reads KAGVTQTPRYLIKTRGQQVTLSCSPISGHRSVSWYQQTPGQGLQFLFEYFSETQRNKGNFPGRFSGRQFSNSRSEMNVSTLELGDSALYLCASSLDGDTGANVLTFGAGSRLTVL.

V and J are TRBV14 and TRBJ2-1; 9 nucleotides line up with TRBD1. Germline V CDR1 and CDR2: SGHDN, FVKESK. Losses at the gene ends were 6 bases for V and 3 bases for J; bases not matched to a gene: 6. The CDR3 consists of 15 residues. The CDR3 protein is CASRLTGQGYNEQFF. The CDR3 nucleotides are TGTGCCAGCAGACTTACGGGACAGGGCTACAATGAGCAGTTCTTC.

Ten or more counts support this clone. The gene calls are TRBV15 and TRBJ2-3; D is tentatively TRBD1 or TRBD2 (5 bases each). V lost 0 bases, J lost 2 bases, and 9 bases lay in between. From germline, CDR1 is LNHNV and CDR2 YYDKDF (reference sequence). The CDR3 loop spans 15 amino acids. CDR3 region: CATSREGEATDTQYF. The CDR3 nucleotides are TGTGCCACCAGCAGAGAGGGGGAAGCCACAGATACGCAGTATTTT.

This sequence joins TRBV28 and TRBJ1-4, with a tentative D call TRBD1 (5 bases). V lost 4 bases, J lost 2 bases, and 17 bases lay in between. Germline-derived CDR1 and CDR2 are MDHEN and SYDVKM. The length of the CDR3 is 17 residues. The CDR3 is CASSSRAGSFTNEKLFF. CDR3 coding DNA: TGTGCCAGCAGTTCCCGGGCAGGGAGTTTTACTAATGAAAAACTGTTTTTT.

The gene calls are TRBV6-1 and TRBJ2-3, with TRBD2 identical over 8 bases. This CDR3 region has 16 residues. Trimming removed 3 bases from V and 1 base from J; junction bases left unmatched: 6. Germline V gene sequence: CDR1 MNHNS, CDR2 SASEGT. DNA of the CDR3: TGTGCCAGCAGTGAGGGACCAGCGGGAGGCACAGATACGCAGTATTTT. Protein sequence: CASSEGPAGGTDTQYF.

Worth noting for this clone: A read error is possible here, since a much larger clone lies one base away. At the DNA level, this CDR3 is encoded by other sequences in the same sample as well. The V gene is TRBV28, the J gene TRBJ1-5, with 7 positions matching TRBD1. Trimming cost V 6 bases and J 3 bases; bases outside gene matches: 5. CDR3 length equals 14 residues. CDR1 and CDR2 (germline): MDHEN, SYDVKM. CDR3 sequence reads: CASSLGQSNQPQHF. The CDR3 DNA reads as TGTGCCAGCAGCCTGGGACAGTCCAATCAGCCCCAGCATTTT.

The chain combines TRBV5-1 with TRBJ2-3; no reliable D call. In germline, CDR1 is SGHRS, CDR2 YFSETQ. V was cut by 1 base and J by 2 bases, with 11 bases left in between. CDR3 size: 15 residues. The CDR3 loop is CASSLTLATTDTQYF. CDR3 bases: TGCGCCAGCAGCTTGACGTTGGCCACCACAGATACGCAGTATTTT.

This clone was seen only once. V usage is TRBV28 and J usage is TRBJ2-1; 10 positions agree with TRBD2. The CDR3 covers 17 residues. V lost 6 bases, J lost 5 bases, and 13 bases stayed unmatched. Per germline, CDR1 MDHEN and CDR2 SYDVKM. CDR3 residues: CASSRIGPSGSHNEQFF. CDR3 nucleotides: TGTGCCAGCAGCCGTATAGGGCCTAGCGGGAGCCACAATGAGCAGTTCTTC.

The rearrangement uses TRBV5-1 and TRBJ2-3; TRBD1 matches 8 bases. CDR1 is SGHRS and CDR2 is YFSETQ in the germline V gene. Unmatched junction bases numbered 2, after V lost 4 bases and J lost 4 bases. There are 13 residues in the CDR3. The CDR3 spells CASSPQGADTQYF. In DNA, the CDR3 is TGCGCCAGCAGCCCACAGGGGGCAGATACGCAGTATTTT.

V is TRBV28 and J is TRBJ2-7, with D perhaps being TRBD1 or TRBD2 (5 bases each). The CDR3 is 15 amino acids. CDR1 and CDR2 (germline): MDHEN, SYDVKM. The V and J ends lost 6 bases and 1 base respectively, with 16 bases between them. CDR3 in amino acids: CASRRPGGGSYEQYF. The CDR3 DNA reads TGTGCCAGCAGACGACCAGGTGGGGGTTCCTACGAGCAGTACTTC.

Written as DNA, the CDR3 is TGTGCCAGCAGCCAGGCCCGGACTAGCGGGAGTTTGAATGAGCAGTTCTTC. Encoded protein: CASSQARTSGSLNEQFF. This rearrangement joins TRBV7-8 to TRBJ2-1; 13 positions match TRBD2. Germline lookup yields CDR1 SGHVS and CDR2 FQNEAQ. The V gene end was trimmed by 5 bases and the J gene end by 7 bases; junction bases not matched to a gene: 11. The CDR3 loop spans 17 amino acids.

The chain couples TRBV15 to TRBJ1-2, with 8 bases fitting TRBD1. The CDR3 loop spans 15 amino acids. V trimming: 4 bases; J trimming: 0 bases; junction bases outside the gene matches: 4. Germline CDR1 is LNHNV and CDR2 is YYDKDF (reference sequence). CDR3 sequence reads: CATSMGTGANYGYTF. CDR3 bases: TGTGCCACCAGCATGGGGACAGGTGCTAACTATGGCTACACCTTC.

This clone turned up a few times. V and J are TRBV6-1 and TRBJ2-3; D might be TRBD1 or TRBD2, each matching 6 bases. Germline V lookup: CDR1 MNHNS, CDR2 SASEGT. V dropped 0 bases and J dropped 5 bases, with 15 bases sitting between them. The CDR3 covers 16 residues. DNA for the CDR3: TGTGCCAGCAGTGAAGCGCTTTACGGGGGCAGAGATACGCAGTATTTT. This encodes CASSEALYGGRDTQYF.

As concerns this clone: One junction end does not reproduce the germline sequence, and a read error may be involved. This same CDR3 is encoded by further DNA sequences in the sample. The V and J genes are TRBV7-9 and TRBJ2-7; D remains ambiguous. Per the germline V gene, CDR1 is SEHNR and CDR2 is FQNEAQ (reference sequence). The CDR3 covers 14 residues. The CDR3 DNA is TGTGCCAGCAGCTTAGGGGGTTTTTCCTACGAGCAGTATTTC. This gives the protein CASSLGGFSYEQYF.

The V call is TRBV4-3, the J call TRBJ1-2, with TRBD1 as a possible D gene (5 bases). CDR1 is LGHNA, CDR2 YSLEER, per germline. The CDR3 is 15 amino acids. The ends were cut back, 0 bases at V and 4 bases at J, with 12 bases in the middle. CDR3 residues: CASSQDPGSPYGYTF. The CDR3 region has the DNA TGCGCCAGCAGCCAAGATCCAGGGAGTCCCTATGGCTACACCTTC.

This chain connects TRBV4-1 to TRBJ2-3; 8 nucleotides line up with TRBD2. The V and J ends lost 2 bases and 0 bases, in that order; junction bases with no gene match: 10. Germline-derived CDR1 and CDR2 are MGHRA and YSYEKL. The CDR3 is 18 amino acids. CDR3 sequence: CASSQPQRPSGSTDTQYF. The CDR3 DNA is TGCGCCAGCAGCCAACCTCAGAGGCCTAGCGGGAGCACAGATACGCAGTATTTT.

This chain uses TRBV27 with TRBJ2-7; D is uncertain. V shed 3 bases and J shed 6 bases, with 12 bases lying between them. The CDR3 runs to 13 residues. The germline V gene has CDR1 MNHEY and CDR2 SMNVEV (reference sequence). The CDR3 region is CASSLSRLSEQYF. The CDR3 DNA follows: TGTGCCAGCAGTTTGTCGAGGTTAAGCGAGCAGTACTTC.

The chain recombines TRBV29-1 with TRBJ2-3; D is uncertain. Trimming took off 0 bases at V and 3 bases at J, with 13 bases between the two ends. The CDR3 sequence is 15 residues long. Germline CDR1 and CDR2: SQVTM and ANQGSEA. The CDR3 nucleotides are TGCAGCGTTGAAGATTCCAGAATCGGTACAGATACGCAGTATTTT. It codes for CSVEDSRIGTDTQYF.

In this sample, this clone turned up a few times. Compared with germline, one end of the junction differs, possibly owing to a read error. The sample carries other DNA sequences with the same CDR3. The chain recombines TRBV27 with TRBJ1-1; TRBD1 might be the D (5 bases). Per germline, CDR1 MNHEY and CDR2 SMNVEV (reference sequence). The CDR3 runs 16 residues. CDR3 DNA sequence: TGTGCCAGCAGTTTAACCGCGGGGCGCCTGGACACCGAAGCTTTCTTT. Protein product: CASSLTAGRLDTEAFF.

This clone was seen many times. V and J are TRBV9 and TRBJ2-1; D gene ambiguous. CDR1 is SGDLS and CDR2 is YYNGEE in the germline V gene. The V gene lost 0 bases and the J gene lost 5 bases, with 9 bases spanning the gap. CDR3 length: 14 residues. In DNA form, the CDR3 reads TGTGCCAGCAGCGTAGCTTGGGTGGACAATGAGCAGTTCTTC. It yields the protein CASSVAWVDNEQFF. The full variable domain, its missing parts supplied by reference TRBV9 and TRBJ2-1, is DSGVTQTPKHLITATGQRVTLRCSPRSGDLSVYWYQQSLDQGLQFLIQYYNGEERAKGNILERFSAQQFPDLHSELNLSSLELGDSALYFCASSVAWVDNEQFFGPGTRLTVL.

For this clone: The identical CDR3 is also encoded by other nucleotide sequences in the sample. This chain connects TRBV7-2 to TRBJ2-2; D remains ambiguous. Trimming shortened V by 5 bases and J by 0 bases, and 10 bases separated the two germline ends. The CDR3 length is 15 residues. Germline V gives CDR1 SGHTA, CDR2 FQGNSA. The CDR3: CASSLTHTNTGELFF. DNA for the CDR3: TGTGCCAGCAGCCTGACCCACACGAACACCGGGGAGCTGTTTTTT.

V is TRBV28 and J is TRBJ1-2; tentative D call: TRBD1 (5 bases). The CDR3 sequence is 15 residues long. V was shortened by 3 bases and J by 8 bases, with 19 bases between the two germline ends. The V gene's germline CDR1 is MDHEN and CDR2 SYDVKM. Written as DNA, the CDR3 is TGTGCCAGCAGTTTCCCGGGACTTACATTCGGCGGCTACACCTTC. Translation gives CASSFPGLTFGGYTF.

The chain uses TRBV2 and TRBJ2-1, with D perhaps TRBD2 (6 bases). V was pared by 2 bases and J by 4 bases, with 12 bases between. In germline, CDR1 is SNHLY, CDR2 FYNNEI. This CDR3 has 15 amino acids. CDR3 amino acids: CASSEFSGHYNEQFF. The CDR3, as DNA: TGTGCCAGCAGTGAATTTAGCGGCCATTACAATGAGCAGTTCTTC.

This chain's CDR3 is CASSQDRGRMDYEQYF. In DNA form, the CDR3 reads TGCGCCAGCAGCCAAGATCGCGGACGGATGGACTACGAGCAGTACTTC. This rearrangement joins TRBV4-1 to TRBJ2-7, with unresolved D. The ends were cut back, 0 bases at V and 3 bases at J, with 15 bases in the middle. This CDR3 has 16 residues. Germline V CDR1 and CDR2: MGHRA, YSYEKL.

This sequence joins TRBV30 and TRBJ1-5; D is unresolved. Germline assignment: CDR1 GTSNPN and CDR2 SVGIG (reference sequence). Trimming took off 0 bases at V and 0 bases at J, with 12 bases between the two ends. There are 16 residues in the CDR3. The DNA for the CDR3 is TGTGCCTGGAGTGTTCAGGAGGCCTATAGCAATCAGCCCCAGCATTTT. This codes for CAWSVQEAYSNQPQHF.